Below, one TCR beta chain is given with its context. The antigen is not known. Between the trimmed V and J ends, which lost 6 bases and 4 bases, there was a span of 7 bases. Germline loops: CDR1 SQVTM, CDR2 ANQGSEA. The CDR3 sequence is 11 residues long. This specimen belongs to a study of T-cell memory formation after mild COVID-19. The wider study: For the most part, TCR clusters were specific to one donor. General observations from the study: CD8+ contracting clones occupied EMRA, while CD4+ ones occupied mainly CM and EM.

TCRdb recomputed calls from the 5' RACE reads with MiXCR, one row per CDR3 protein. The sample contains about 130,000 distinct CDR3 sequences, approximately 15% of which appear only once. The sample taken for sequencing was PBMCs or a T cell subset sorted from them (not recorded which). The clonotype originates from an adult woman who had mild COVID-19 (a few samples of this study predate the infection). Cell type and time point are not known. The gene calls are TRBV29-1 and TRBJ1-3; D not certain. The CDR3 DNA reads TGCAGCGTGGTGAAAGGAAACACCATATATTTT. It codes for CSVVKGNTIYF.